These 30 T cell receptor beta chains originate from one sample sequenced in a study of blood T cell repertoires in COVID-19. The table came from immunoSEQ multiplex PCR; TCRdb's copy has only in-frame clones and leaves some out. The repertoire holds 150,000 to 200,000 clones, with around 90% as singletons. The specimen sequenced was peripheral blood. The receptors were sampled from a man in his 60s with acute or convalescent COVID-19.

This chain joins TRBV28 and TRBJ1-2; 7 positions agree with TRBD1. In germline, CDR1 is MDHEN, CDR2 SYDVKM. The CDR3 spans 14 residues. Trimming took 7 bases from V and 5 from J; bases not matched to a gene: 10. CDR3 in DNA: TGTGCCAGCATCCCGACAGGGTATTATTATGGCTACACCTTC. It encodes CASIPTGYYYGYTF.

CDR3 DNA sequence: TGCGCCAGCAGCTTGGACAGGGGAAGCACTGAAGCTTTCTTT. Protein sequence: CASSLDRGSTEAFF. The gene calls are TRBV5-1 and TRBJ1-1; TRBD1 matches 7 bases. Germline loops: CDR1 SGHRS, CDR2 YFSETQ. The junction had 3 bases not matched to a gene; V was cut back by 0 bases and J by 4 bases. The CDR3 loop spans 14 amino acids.

This chain connects TRBV24-1 to TRBJ2-5; 9 nucleotides align to TRBD1. The CDR3 consists of 15 residues. Germline CDR1 and CDR2: KGHDR and SFDVKD. The V and J ends lost 6 bases and 5 bases, in that order; junction bases with no gene match: 9. CDR3 loop: CATSTDRGLVETQYF. The CDR3 coding sequence is TGTGCCACCAGTACCGACAGGGGGTTGGTGGAGACCCAGTACTTC.

Comment on this clone: Germline is not matched at one junction end, which may reflect a read error. V usage is TRBV6-5 and J usage is TRBJ1-5; no reliable D call. Germline CDR1 is MNHEY and CDR2 is SVGAGI. The length of the CDR3 is 15 residues. The CDR3: CASSPSLGSIQPQHF. The CDR3, as DNA: TGTGCCAGCAGTCCCTCTCTGGGGAGCATTCAGCCCCAGCATTTT.

The V gene is TRBV19, the J gene TRBJ1-1; TRBD1 matches 7 bases. This CDR3 is 14 amino acids long. Germline-derived CDR1 and CDR2 are LNHDA and SQIVND (reference sequence). V gave up 4 bases and J gave up 1 base; unmatched junction bases: 3. CDR3 region: CASSTRQGNTEAFF. DNA of the CDR3: TGTGCCAGTAGTACCCGACAGGGGAACACTGAAGCTTTCTTT.

The chain links TRBV5-1 to TRBJ2-5; 8 bases are a match to TRBD2. CDR3 size: 18 residues. The trim removed 0 bases at V and 5 bases at J, leaving 15 bases unmatched. CDR1 SGHRS and CDR2 YFSETQ come from the germline V gene. In nucleotides, the CDR3 is TGCGCCAGCAGCTTGGCGCGTGTCGGGACTAGGGGATTGGAGACCCAGTACTTC. Translated: CASSLARVGTRGLETQYF.

This sequence joins TRBV2 and TRBJ2-1, with 9 bases identical to TRBD2. Trimming took 8 bases from V and 9 from J; bases not matched to a gene: 11. CDR3 length: 14 residues. From germline, CDR1 is SNHLY and CDR2 FYNNEI. The CDR3, as DNA: TGTGCCAGCCGTTTGGGCGGGGGGGCGAGTGAGCAGTTCTTC. It specifies CASRLGGGASEQFF.

This chain uses TRBV9 with TRBJ2-1; 9 nucleotides agree with TRBD1. J lost 6 bases, V lost 0 bases, and 13 bases had no gene match. Germline V gives CDR1 SGDLS, CDR2 YYNGEE. This CDR3 has 18 residues. Here the CDR3 reads CASSVETGGANIRNEQFF. The CDR3 region has the DNA TGTGCCAGCAGCGTAGAAACAGGGGGCGCGAATATTCGCAATGAGCAGTTCTTC.

V is TRBV15 and J is TRBJ2-3; 8 positions agree with TRBD2. The CDR3 contains 15 residues. Trimming cost V 0 bases and J 6 bases; bases outside gene matches: 5. CDR1 is LNHNV and CDR2 is YYDKDF in the germline V gene (reference sequence). Here the CDR3 reads CATSRDGRAWDTQYF. The CDR3 coding sequence is TGTGCCACCAGCAGAGACGGGAGGGCCTGGGATACGCAGTATTTT.

The chain employs TRBV19 and TRBJ1-3; D ambiguous. Trimming removed 3 bases at V and 0 bases at J, with 21 bases between. The CDR3 is made up of 19 amino acids. Germline CDR1 reads LNHDA; CDR2 reads SQIVND (reference sequence). CDR3 region: CASSIRSRGGQASGNTIYF. The CDR3 DNA sequence: TGTGCCAGTAGTATTCGGTCACGGGGTGGCCAGGCCTCTGGAAACACCATATATTTT.

This sequence joins TRBV27 and TRBJ2-2; 7 positions agree with TRBD2. The germline V gene has CDR1 MNHEY and CDR2 SMNVEV (reference sequence). The CDR3 is made up of 15 amino acids. Unmatched junction bases numbered 8, after V lost 5 bases and J lost 5 bases. This CDR3 is CASSKAGGRTGELFF. CDR3 coding DNA: TGTGCCAGCAGTAAAGCCGGGGGGAGAACCGGGGAGCTGTTTTTT.

This clone turned up a few times. V and J are TRBV6-2 or TRBV6-3 and TRBJ2-1; TRBD2 matches at 7 bases. This CDR3 comprises 14 residues. J lost 6 bases, V lost 6 bases, and 8 bases had no gene match. The germline V gene has CDR1 MNHEY and CDR2 SVGEGT. CDR3 in DNA: TGTGCCAGCAGCCCCGGGACTACGGGCAATGAGCAGTTCTTC. Its protein product is CASSPGTTGNEQFF.

The gene calls are TRBV3-1 (or the pseudogene TRBV3-2) and TRBJ2-2, with D unclear. The CDR3 is 12 residues long. Germline CDR1 reads LGHDT; CDR2 reads YNNKEL (reference sequence). Trimming cost V 4 bases and J 4 bases, with 4 bases left between them. The CDR3 region has the DNA TGTGCCAGCAGCCTCTTCACCGGGGAGCTGTTTTTT. Amino acids: CASSLFTGELFF.

The V and J genes are TRBV2 and TRBJ2-1; no reliable D call. The germline V and J ends were trimmed by 4 bases and 2 bases, with 6 bases remaining between them. CDR1 is SNHLY and CDR2 is FYNNEI in the germline V gene. The CDR3 length is 13 residues. CDR3 amino acids: CASSGQTYNEQFF. Written as DNA, the CDR3 is TGTGCCAGCAGTGGTCAAACCTACAATGAGCAGTTCTTC.

J is TRBJ2-1 and V is TRBV4-1; unclear D gene. The CDR3 has 15 amino acids. V was clipped by 7 bases and J by 0 bases, with 13 bases between them. In germline, CDR1 is MGHRA, CDR2 YSYEKL. CDR3 in amino acids: CASKGDASSYNEQFF. CDR3 DNA: TGCGCCAGCAAAGGAGACGCGAGCTCCTACAATGAGCAGTTCTTC.

The V and J genes are TRBV5-8 and TRBJ2-3, with TRBD2 identical over 8 bases. This CDR3 has 17 residues. Germline-derived CDR1 and CDR2 are SGHTS and YDEGEE. V gave up 3 bases and J gave up 6 bases; unmatched junction bases: 15. In nucleotides, the CDR3 is TGTGCCAGCAGCTCCCTAGCGGGTAGCGGGACCCGGGATACGCAGTATTTT. Amino acid sequence: CASSSLAGSGTRDTQYF.

This chain joins TRBV10-3 and TRBJ1-2; 9 nucleotides match TRBD1. This CDR3 has 13 amino acids. V shed 4 bases and J 8 bases; nucleotides not matched to a gene: 5. CDR1 ENHRY and CDR2 SYGVKD come from the germline V gene. DNA for the CDR3: TGTGCCATCAGTGGGACAGGGGCTTTAGGCTACACCTTC. Its translation: CAISGTGALGYTF.

This chain links TRBV5-5 with TRBJ1-2, with 8 positions matching TRBD1. The CDR3 contains 14 residues. The germline V gene has CDR1 SGHKS and CDR2 YYEKEE (reference sequence). Trimming removed 2 bases from V and 5 bases from J; junction bases left unmatched: 5. Here the CDR3 reads CASSFGQGRYGYTF. The CDR3 nucleotides are TGTGCCAGCAGCTTCGGACAGGGTCGGTATGGCTACACCTTC.

The chain employs TRBV5-4 and TRBJ2-7, with TRBD2 as a possible D gene (5 bases). The CDR3 loop spans 15 amino acids. Trimming left V 4 bases short and J 1 base short, with 15 bases between. The germline gives CDR1 SGHNT, CDR2 YYREEE (reference sequence). CDR3 protein: CASSTPGSFSYEQYF. CDR3 sequence (DNA): TGTGCCAGCAGCACTCCGGGATCCTTTTCCTACGAGCAGTACTTC.

CDR3 in DNA: TGTGCCAGTAGTATAGATAAGGCGGCTTTAGCCAAAAACATTCAGTACTTC. It is translated as CASSIDKAALAKNIQYF. The chain has TRBV19 and TRBJ2-4; D is unresolved. V lost 0 bases and J lost 0, with 12 bases in between. CDR1 is LNHDA, CDR2 SQIVND, per germline (reference sequence). This CDR3 is 17 amino acids long.

This chain connects TRBV5-1 to TRBJ1-6; maybe TRBD1 (5 bases). V dropped 0 bases and J dropped 2 bases, with 6 bases sitting between them. The germline gives CDR1 SGHRS, CDR2 YFSETQ. The CDR3 runs to 15 residues. The CDR3 DNA reads TGCGCCAGCAGCTTGGCAGGGACCTATAATTCACCCCTCCACTTT. Its protein is CASSLAGTYNSPLHF.

V gene TRBV19 combines with J gene TRBJ1-2, with D perhaps TRBD1 (6 bases). Germline CDR1 LNHDA, CDR2 SQIVND (reference sequence). Trimming took 7 bases from V and 8 from J, leaving 14 bases between them. The CDR3 contains 12 residues. The CDR3 is CASNRGAGGYTF. CDR3 bases: TGTGCCAGTAACCGGGGGGCGGGAGGCTACACCTTC.

The chain joins TRBV13 to TRBJ2-7; 10 bases are a match to TRBD2. CDR3 length: 15 residues. Germline V gene data show CDR1 as PRHDT and CDR2 as FYEKMQ (reference sequence). V shed 5 bases, J shed 2 bases, and the junction held 6 bases outside the gene matches. CDR3 sequence: CASSRTSGITYEQYF. CDR3 DNA sequence: TGTGCCAGCAGCCGGACTAGCGGCATCACCTACGAGCAGTACTTC.

The chain employs TRBV7-9 and TRBJ2-3; 7 bases match TRBD2. The germline CDR1 and CDR2 sequences are SEHNR and FQNEAQ (reference sequence). The CDR3 length is 15 residues. The V gene end was trimmed by 2 bases and the J gene end by 4 bases; junction bases not matched to a gene: 6. DNA for the CDR3: TGTGCCAGCAGCTTAAGGGAGGGCCTTTCAGATACGCAGTATTTT. As protein: CASSLREGLSDTQYF.

The J gene is TRBJ1-2, the V gene TRBV5-1; 7 bases are shared with TRBD1. This CDR3 comprises 16 residues. The V and J ends lost 3 bases and 5 bases, in that order; junction bases with no gene match: 13. Germline loops: CDR1 SGHRS, CDR2 YFSETQ. The CDR3 region has the DNA TGCGCCAGCAGCTACCAGAGACAGGGCCCCCATTATGGCTACACCTTC. It yields the protein CASSYQRQGPHYGYTF.

This chain connects TRBV7-3 to TRBJ2-3; D may be TRBD2 (6 bases). CDR1 is SGHTA and CDR2 is FQGTGA in the germline V gene. There are 16 residues in the CDR3. V lost 5 bases, J lost 0 bases, and 15 bases lay in between. The CDR3 nucleotides are TGTGCCAGCAGCCCTAGTGCGGGATCGAGCACAGATACGCAGTATTTT. Translating it yields CASSPSAGSSTDTQYF.

This chain's CDR3 is CASSMGNGGVNEKLFF. For the CDR3, the DNA is TGTGCCAGTAGTATGGGGAACGGAGGCGTTAATGAAAAACTGTTTTTT. The chain has TRBV19 and TRBJ1-4; D is undetermined. Between the trimmed V and J ends, which lost 3 bases and 4 bases, there was a span of 15 bases. Germline V gene sequence: CDR1 LNHDA, CDR2 SQIVND (reference sequence). This CDR3 is built from 16 residues.

The rearrangement joins TRBV5-1 to TRBJ2-2; D not certain. From germline, CDR1 is SGHRS and CDR2 YFSETQ. The CDR3 is 16 residues long. Trimming left V 2 bases short and J 1 base short, with 12 bases between. CDR3 region: CASSFGGQGNTGELFF. The DNA for the CDR3 is TGCGCCAGCAGCTTTGGCGGTCAAGGGAACACCGGGGAGCTGTTTTTT.

The V call is TRBV27, the J call TRBJ1-4; 9 bases map to TRBD1. The CDR3 spans 17 residues. V lost 5 bases and J lost 5; bases outside the gene matches: 12. Per the germline V gene, CDR1 is MNHEY and CDR2 is SMNVEV (reference sequence). CDR3 sequence reads: CASSLRQSGTGNEKLFF. CDR3 coding DNA: TGTGCCAGCAGTCTCAGACAGAGCGGGACAGGGAATGAAAAACTGTTTTTT.

The gene calls are TRBV4-2 and TRBJ1-1; D remains ambiguous. The CDR3 spans 16 residues. Germline CDR1 LGHNA, CDR2 YNFKEQ. V lost 1 base and J 0 bases, leaving 12 bases between the germline ends. The CDR3 sequence: CASSQGDGTMNTEAFF. The CDR3 DNA reads TGTGCCAGCAGCCAAGGTGATGGCACCATGAACACTGAAGCTTTCTTT.